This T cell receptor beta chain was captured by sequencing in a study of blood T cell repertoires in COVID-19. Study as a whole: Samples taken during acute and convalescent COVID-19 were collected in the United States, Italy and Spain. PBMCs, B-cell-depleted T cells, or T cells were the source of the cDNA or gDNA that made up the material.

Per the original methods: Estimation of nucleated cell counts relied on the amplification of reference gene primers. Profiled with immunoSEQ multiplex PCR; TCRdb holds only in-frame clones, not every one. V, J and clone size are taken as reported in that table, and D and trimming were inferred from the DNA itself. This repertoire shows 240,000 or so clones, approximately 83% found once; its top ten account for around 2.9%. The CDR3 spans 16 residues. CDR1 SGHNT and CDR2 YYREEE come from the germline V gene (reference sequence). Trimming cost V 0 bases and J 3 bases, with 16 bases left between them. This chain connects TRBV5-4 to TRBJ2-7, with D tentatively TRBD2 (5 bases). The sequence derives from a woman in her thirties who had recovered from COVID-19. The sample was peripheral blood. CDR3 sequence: CASSLGGGFRDYEQYF. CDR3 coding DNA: TGTGCCAGCAGCTTGGGCGGCGGTTTTCGGGACTACGAGCAGTACTTC.